These 20 T cell receptor beta chains were all obtained from the same sample, sequenced in a study of T-cell reconstitution after alpha-beta-depleted transplantation in children. A library of TCRbeta sequences, prepared with unique molecular identifiers, was generated. MiXCR, applied by TCRdb to the PCR reads, yields one record per CDR3 protein. There are around 800,000 distinct CDR3 sequences in the sample; around 15% occur only once, and roughly 5% lies in the top ten. Sequences were derived from PBMCs, mostly from graft donor cells, sampled 360 days after TCRalphabeta/CD19-depleted stem cell transplant. The source is a male patient younger than 18 who had a stem cell transplant for acute lymphoblastic leukemia, so the T cells may come from the graft donor.

This clonotype was recorded many times. The rearrangement joins TRBV7-9 to TRBJ2-3; 11 bases match TRBD2. In germline, CDR1 is SEHNR, CDR2 FQNEAQ (reference sequence). CDR3 size: 17 residues. The V segment lost 5 bases and the J segment 2 bases; nucleotides outside the gene matches: 9. As DNA, the CDR3 is TGTGCCAGCAGCCCCGGACTAGCGGGCGACCTCACAGATACGCAGTATTTT. As protein: CASSPGLAGDLTDTQYF.

This chain joins TRBV19 and TRBJ1-1; 8 bases map to TRBD1. J gave up 7 bases and V 7 bases, and 14 bases lay outside the gene matches. The CDR3 consists of 15 residues. Germline CDR1 and CDR2: LNHDA and SQIVND (reference sequence). The DNA for the CDR3 is TGTGCCAGTAAGGTCCCCGGGACAGGAAACTATGAAGCTTTCTTT. It yields the protein CASKVPGTGNYEAFF.

This clonotype was detected only a few times. The chain recombines TRBV21-1 with TRBJ2-3; the listed D gene, TRBD1, was not tested against the DNA. The DNA end is a closer match to TRBJ1-5, so the J assignment may be wrong. TRBV21-1 is assigned pseudogene status. There are 9 residues in the CDR3. The CDR3 protein is CASPGGQHF. The CDR3 DNA reads as TGTGCATCCCCGGGGGGTCAGCATTTT.

The genes are TRBV7-9 and TRBJ2-2; D unclear. Germline values: CDR1 SEHNR, CDR2 FQNEAQ (reference sequence). Trimming took 7 bases from V and 6 from J, leaving 6 bases between them. The CDR3 spans 11 residues. CDR3: CASTPPGELFF. DNA of the CDR3: TGTGCCAGCACCCCTCCCGGGGAGCTGTTTTTT.

This clonotype was observed a few times. The chain links TRBV10-3 to TRBJ2-1; 7 nucleotides match TRBD2. This CDR3 is 15 amino acids long. Trimming at V came to 7 bases and at J to 9 bases, leaving 15 bases not matched to a gene. Germline CDR1 is ENHRY and CDR2 is SYGVKD. The CDR3 nucleotides read TGTGCCATCACCCACCTCGGGGGAGGGCCTGGTGAGCAGTTCTTC. Encoded protein: CAITHLGGGPGEQFF.

The chain combines TRBV11-2 with TRBJ2-7, with D unclear. Trimming stripped 2 bases from V and 3 bases from J, with 17 bases between. This CDR3 has 16 amino acids. Per the germline V gene, CDR1 is SGHAT and CDR2 is FQNNGV. CDR3 nucleotide sequence: TGTGCCAGCAGCTTATTGGGCGGAGCCGGGCTCTACGAGCAGTACTTC. It translates to CASSLLGGAGLYEQYF.

The rearrangement joins TRBV3-1 to TRBJ2-1, with D unresolved. With 5 bases removed from V and 1 base from J, the gap between germline ends came to 15 bases. CDR1 is LGHDT and CDR2 is YNNKEL in the germline V gene (reference sequence). The CDR3 runs to 16 residues. The CDR3 region is CASSDETEASYNEQFF. Here the CDR3 DNA reads TGTGCCAGCAGCGACGAGACCGAAGCTTCCTACAATGAGCAGTTCTTC.

This clonotype was counted only a few times. Written as DNA, the CDR3 is TGTGCCAGCAGTTCCCTCCCGGGACAGGGATCGGAGACCCAGTACTTC. Its protein is CASSSLPGQGSETQYF. This chain joins TRBV27 and TRBJ2-5, with 9 nucleotides matching TRBD1. CDR3 length: 16 amino acids. V shed 4 bases, J shed 5 bases, and the junction held 11 bases outside the gene matches. CDR1 is MNHEY, CDR2 SMNVEV, per germline (reference sequence).

Only a few counts were recorded for this clonotype. The chain employs TRBV12-5 and TRBJ2-7; no clear D gene. V was cut by 2 bases and J by 3 bases, with 17 bases left in between. The CDR3 consists of 16 residues. Looked up from germline, CDR1 is LGHNT and CDR2 is FRNRAP. CDR3 loop: CASGLSGVLAHYEQYF. In DNA, the CDR3 is TGTGCTAGTGGTTTGAGTGGGGTCTTGGCCCACTACGAGCAGTACTTC.

The table lists this clonotype with a few counts. The V and J genes are TRBV6-5 and TRBJ2-6; D is ambiguous. CDR3 length: 16 amino acids. The germline gives CDR1 MNHEY, CDR2 SVGAGI. V was pared by 0 bases and J by 0 bases, with 6 bases between. The CDR3 nucleotides are TGTGCCAGCAGTTACTCTTTGGGCTCTGGGGCCAACGTCCTGACTTTC. Translation gives CASSYSLGSGANVLTF.

This chain links TRBV28 with TRBJ2-2; 9 bases map to TRBD1. The CDR3 has 16 amino acids. V gave up 5 bases and J gave up 7 bases; unmatched junction bases: 11. The germline gives CDR1 MDHEN, CDR2 SYDVKM. Written as DNA, the CDR3 is TGTGCCAGCAGTCCCGCCGGGACAGGGTGGATCGGGGAGCTGTTTTTT. Translation gives CASSPAGTGWIGELFF.

V and J are TRBV11-2 and TRBJ1-6; no reliable D call. The CDR3 covers 15 residues. Looked up from germline, CDR1 is SGHAT and CDR2 is FQNNGV. The V and J ends lost 1 base and 7 bases respectively, with 11 bases between them. The CDR3 loop is CASSLVEGLNSPLHF. CDR3 coding DNA: TGTGCCAGCAGCTTAGTAGAGGGTTTGAATTCACCCCTCCACTTT.

V is TRBV29-1 and J is TRBJ1-2; D gene uncertain. CDR1 is SQVTM, CDR2 ANQGSEA, per germline. The CDR3 is made up of 14 amino acids. Between the trimmed V and J ends, which lost 4 bases and 3 bases, there was a span of 15 bases. The CDR3 DNA follows: TGCAGCGTTGTCCCTTTCCGGCTTTACTATGGCTACACCTTC. Translated: CSVVPFRLYYGYTF.

The V call is TRBV4-1, the J call TRBJ2-2; D uncertain. Looked up from germline, CDR1 is MGHRA and CDR2 is YSYEKL. The CDR3 contains 14 residues. V lost 1 base to trimming and J lost 4 bases, with 7 bases between them. The chain's CDR3 is CASSQVWATGELFF. CDR3 in DNA: TGCGCCAGCAGCCAAGTGTGGGCCACCGGGGAGCTGTTTTTT.

In its sample, this clonotype was seen a few times. The CDR3 DNA reads TGCGCCAGCAGCCAGACCTCCCAATACGAGCAGTACTTC. Amino acids: CASSQTSQYEQYF. The rearrangement joins TRBV4-1 to TRBJ2-7; no definite D call. CDR3 length equals 13 residues. Looked up from germline, CDR1 is MGHRA and CDR2 is YSYEKL. The V end lost 3 bases, the J end lost 4 bases, and 10 bases lay between the germline ends.

The chain carries TRBV6-2 or TRBV6-3 and TRBJ1-5, with D hard to call. This CDR3 has 13 amino acids. Germline assignment: CDR1 MNHEY and CDR2 SVGEGT. The V gene lost 6 bases and the J gene lost 6 bases, with 12 bases spanning the gap. This CDR3 reads CASRGLPGQPQHF. In DNA form, the CDR3 reads TGTGCCAGCAGGGGCCTCCCAGGTCAGCCCCAGCATTTT.

This clonotype was seen only a few times. V is TRBV5-1 and J is TRBJ2-3; D possibly corresponds to TRBD2 (6 bases). Trimming stripped 4 bases from V and 5 bases from J, with 17 bases between. The CDR3 is made up of 15 amino acids. Germline V CDR1 and CDR2: SGHRS, YFSETQ. CDR3 sequence: CASSPGGPYGDTQYF. The DNA for the CDR3 is TGCGCCAGCAGCCCCGGAGGGCCCTATGGAGATACGCAGTATTTT.

The table lists this clonotype with a few counts. The chain recombines TRBV6-2 or TRBV6-3 with TRBJ2-3, with no clear D. This CDR3 is 15 amino acids long. Germline lookup yields CDR1 MNHEY and CDR2 SVGEGT. Trimming cost V 2 bases and J 6 bases, with 15 bases left between them. Here the CDR3 reads CASSYGPIVGDTQYF. DNA of the CDR3: TGTGCCAGCAGTTACGGCCCGATAGTGGGTGATACGCAGTATTTT.

This chain connects TRBV7-8 to TRBJ1-2; D unclear. Trimming took off 2 bases at V and 4 bases at J, with 8 bases between the two ends. This CDR3 region has 13 residues. Germline V CDR1 and CDR2: SGHVS, FQNEAQ. Here the CDR3 reads CASSLSVLYGYTF. CDR3 in DNA: TGTGCCAGCAGCTTATCAGTCCTCTATGGCTACACCTTC.

This clonotype has more than one count but fewer than ten. This sequence joins TRBV4-1 and TRBJ2-6, with D hard to call. CDR3 length equals 15 residues. Per germline, CDR1 MGHRA and CDR2 YSYEKL. V was pared by 5 bases and J by 0 bases, with 8 bases between. CDR3 in DNA: TGCGCCAGCAGCAGAGTCCGCTCTGGGGCCAACGTCCTGACTTTC. Translating it yields CASSRVRSGANVLTF.